This is a list of T cell receptor beta chains from one sample in a study of T cell repertoires in cytomegalovirus infection. TCRdb analysed the reads with MiXCR anew, one entry per CDR3 protein. The sample lists some 440,000 distinct CDR3 sequences; 31% were seen once. The source material was PBMCs. These receptors were taken from a human donor in good health (CMV status not recorded). Some clones in this sample may be carry-over from other donors' samples. Each CDR3 is given with its conserved first and last residue. The order of the fields is clone size, J gene, D gene, V gene, CDR3 protein, CDR3 DNA. The D gene is left open where the match is weak. The listing skips clone size in some rows; elsewhere it reads once, few, many or a size class.

>few|TRBJ2-1|-|TRBV5-6
CASSPRTIENEQFF
TGTGCCAGCAGCCCCCGCACCATTGAAAATGAGCAGTTCTTC
>-|TRBJ2-7|-|TRBV12-3/TRBV12-4
CASSDRTYEQYF
TGTGCCAGCAGTGACAGAACCTACGAGCAGTACTTC
>once|TRBJ1-6|-|TRBV20-1
CSARELPETDPNSPLHF
TGCAGTGCTAGAGAACTCCCAGAGACAGACCCTAATTCACCCCTCCACTTT
>-|TRBJ2-2|-|TRBV12-3/TRBV12-4
CASSSFRGGSTGELFF
TGTGCCAGCAGCTCCTTTAGAGGGGGGTCCACCGGGGAGCTGTTTTTT
>few|TRBJ2-1|-|TRBV20-1
CSARVSEVPEQFF
TGCAGTGCTAGAGTTTCGGAGGTTCCTGAGCAGTTCTTC
>-|TRBJ2-3|-|TRBV2
CASSPDWDPSRDTQYF
TGTGCCAGCAGTCCGGATTGGGATCCCTCCAGAGATACGCAGTATTTT
>few|TRBJ2-5|TRBD2|TRBV20-1
CSASLPGGAQYF
TGCAGTGCTAGCCTTCCCGGGGGGGCCCAGTACTTC
>-|TRBJ1-6|-|TRBV28
CASSFDSAGSPLHF
TGTGCCAGCAGTTTTGACAGTGCGGGTTCACCCCTCCACTTT
>-|TRBJ2-1|-|TRBV12-3/TRBV12-4
CASRRTVSSHNEQFF
TGTGCCAGCCGACGGACGGTCAGCTCCCACAATGAGCAGTTCTTC
>few|TRBJ2-1|-|TRBV5-6
CASSSLGGGYNEQFF
TGTGCCAGCAGCTCTTTAGGGGGAGGATACAATGAGCAGTTCTTC
>-|TRBJ1-1|-|TRBV7-9
CASSPPGGNTEAFF
TGTGCCAGCAGCCCACCGGGGGGGAACACTGAAGCTTTCTTT
>few|TRBJ1-2|TRBD1|TRBV28
CASTSPGTGTGGYTF
TGTGCCAGCACCAGTCCCGGGACAGGGACGGGTGGCTACACCTTC
>-|TRBJ2-1|TRBD2|TRBV5-6
CASRGAGGRSYNEQFF
TGTGCCAGCAGGGGTGCGGGGGGCCGATCCTACAATGAGCAGTTCTTC
>few|TRBJ1-5|-|TRBV6-6
CASRIDRLSYSNQPQHF
TGTGCCAGCAGAATCGACAGGCTATCGTATAGCAATCAGCCCCAGCATTTT
>once|TRBJ2-2|TRBD2|TRBV7-6
CASSQLTSGGANTGELCF
TGTGCCAGCAGCCAGCTTACTAGCGGGGGAGCGAACACCGGGGAGCTGTGTTTT
>-|TRBJ2-5|-|TRBV2
CASSQDRRGFYF
TGTGCCAGCAGTCAGGACCGCCGCGGGTTTTACTTC
>-|TRBJ1-6|-|TRBV7-8
CASSSERVSYNSPLHF
TGTGCCAGCAGCTCAGAACGGGTCTCCTATAATTCACCCCTCCACTTT
>few|TRBJ1-5|TRBD1|TRBV20-1
CSARPIQGAYSNQPQHF
TGCAGTGCTAGACCCATACAGGGGGCCTATAGCAATCAGCCCCAGCATTTT
>-|TRBJ1-1|TRBD1|TRBV19
CDSRTSGTGNTEAFF
TGTGACAGTAGGACCTCCGGGACAGGGAACACTGAAGCTTTCTTT
>many|TRBJ2-7|-|TRBV6-2/TRBV6-3
CASSYSRMGAYEQYF
TGTGCCAGCAGTTACTCGAGAATGGGGGCTTACGAGCAGTACTTC
>few|TRBJ2-3|-|TRBV6-2/TRBV6-3
CASRLRGRRGPDTQYF
TGTGCCAGCAGATTACGTGGGCGTCGGGGCCCAGATACGCAGTATTTT
>-|TRBJ2-2|-|TRBV2
CASRPPAPGELFF
TGTGCCAGCCGTCCCCCTGCACCCGGGGAGCTGTTTTTT
>few|TRBJ2-7|TRBD2|TRBV28
CASSPPREGRYEQYF
TGTGCCAGCAGCCCCCCGAGGGAGGGCCGATACGAGCAGTACTTC
>once|TRBJ1-5|-|TRBV6-2/TRBV6-3
CASSYGGTNQPQHF
TGTGCCAGCAGTTACGGGGGAACCAATCAGCCCCAGCATTTT
>-|TRBJ2-5|TRBD2|TRBV19
CASSREGRETQYF
TGTGCCAGTAGTCGGGAGGGGCGGGAGACCCAGTACTTC
>-|TRBJ2-7|TRBD2|TRBV6-6
CASSPLVSGGRTLYEQYF
TGTGCCAGCAGCCCCCTCGTTAGCGGGGGCCGGACCCTCTACGAGCAGTACTTC
>-|TRBJ2-5|-|TRBV20-1
CSASDSGETQYF
TGCAGTGCTAGTGACAGCGGGGAGACCCAGTACTTC
>few|TRBJ2-7|-|TRBV12-3/TRBV12-4
CASSNKVLNEQYF
TGTGCCAGCAGTAACAAGGTGCTTAACGAGCAGTACTTC
>few|TRBJ2-3|-|TRBV5-6
CASSWRGAGGDTQYF
TGTGCCAGCAGCTGGCGCGGGGCCGGTGGAGATACGCAGTATTTT
>few|TRBJ2-1|-|TRBV6-6
CASSYSRVNEQFF
TGTGCCAGCAGTTACTCCAGGGTAAATGAGCAGTTCTTC
>many|TRBJ1-5|TRBD1|TRBV6-6
CASSYPQGTSYNQPQHF
TGTGCCAGCAGTTACCCACAGGGGACGTCTTACAATCAGCCCCAGCATTTT
>-|TRBJ2-4|TRBD1|TRBV6-1
CASRPGQGREIAKNIQYF
TGTGCCAGCAGGCCGGGACAGGGCCGAGAAATAGCCAAAAACATTCAGTACTTC
>-|TRBJ2-2|-|TRBV29-1
CSVGGGRAGELFF
TGCAGCGTTGGGGGCGGGCGAGCCGGGGAGCTGTTTTTT
>few|TRBJ2-3|-|TRBV7-8
CASSIRPGLGVYTQYF
TGTGCCAGCAGCATCCGGCCCGGGTTGGGGGTTTATACGCAGTATTTT
>-|TRBJ2-1|-|TRBV28
CASGKTPGKGEQFF
TGTGCCAGCGGAAAAACTCCGGGCAAGGGTGAGCAGTTCTTC
>few|TRBJ2-5|TRBD2|TRBV7-9
CASIADGGGETQYF
TGTGCCAGCATAGCTGACGGGGGGGGAGAGACCCAGTACTTC
>-|TRBJ1-2|-|TRBV6-1
CASAHLSNYGYTF
TGTGCCAGCGCGCATCTTTCTAACTATGGCTACACCTTC